A selection of T cell receptor beta chains follows, all from one sample in a study of PD-L1 blockade in urothelial cancer. Clones were sequenced by immunoSEQ multiplex PCR, and TCRdb holds only the in-frame ones, with some missing. The table has more than 85,000 clones, around 87% seen once. Source: PBMCs, taken around atezolizumab (anti-PD-L1) treatment. All receptors come from a man aged 60 to 75 with urothelial cancer. CDR3s include the opening cysteine and the closing phenylalanine or tryptophan. D genes are given only for firm matches. A clone size is listed for some rows: how often the clone was seen (once, few, many), or a class if it is expanded.

>TRBJ2-3|-|TRBV7-6|few
TGTGCCAGCAGCGCTTTCGTGCGAGATACGCAGTATTTT
CASSAFVRDTQYF
>TRBJ2-5|-|TRBV5-4|-
TGTGCCAGCAGCTTAACGACAGATCCGTACCAAGAGACCCAGTACTTC
CASSLTTDPYQETQYF
>TRBJ2-3|TRBD1|TRBV28|-
TGTGCCAGCAGTTTGAAAGGAAGGGGGCCCCCCACAGATACGCAGTATTTT
CASSLKGRGPPTDTQYF
>TRBJ2-5|-|TRBV5-1|-
TGCGCCACCTCCGAGGGAGGGGGAGAGACCCAGTACTTC
CATSEGGGETQYF
>TRBJ2-7|-|TRBV4-3|-
TGCGCCAGCAGCCAGACCTGGATGGGGGCGGCCGTGCAGTACTTC
CASSQTWMGAAVQYF
>TRBJ2-1|TRBD2|TRBV14|-
TGTGCCAGCACTTACGGGAGGGCCGATGAGCAGTTCTTC
CASTYGRADEQFF
>TRBJ1-1|-|TRBV6-5|-
TGTGCCAGCAGTCCTTTCAGGGACACTGAAGCTTTCTTT
CASSPFRDTEAFF
>TRBJ2-7|-|TRBV19|-
TGTGCCAGTAGTCCCCCCGGGACAACCGCTCGAGAGCAGTACTTC
CASSPPGTTAREQYF
>TRBJ2-2|-|TRBV11-2|-
TGTGCCAGCAGCTTCGGTCAGGCCGGGGAGCTGTTTTTT
CASSFGQAGELFF
>TRBJ1-2|TRBD1|TRBV19|-
TGTGCCAGTAGGGACCGGGACAGGGATTGGGATGGCTACACCTTC
CASRDRDRDWDGYTF
>TRBJ2-7|TRBD1|TRBV15|once
TGTGCCACCAGCAGGGGCCGGACAGGGACGAGGCACGAGCAGTACTTC
CATSRGRTGTRHEQYF
>TRBJ2-3|TRBD1|TRBV29-1|-
TGCAGCGTCGGCGACAGGGTGGGTACAGATACGCAGTATTTT
CSVGDRVGTDTQYF
>TRBJ2-3|TRBD2|TRBV11-1|-
TGTGCCAGCAGACTCAGCGGGGGGGCGTCAGATACGCAGTATTTT
CASRLSGGASDTQYF
>TRBJ1-1|-|TRBV10-3|once
TGTGCCATCAGACCCCGGGTCAGGGAGGGGCTGAGCACTGAAGCTTTCTTT
CAIRPRVREGLSTEAFF
>TRBJ2-7|-|TRBV9|-
TGTGCCAGCAGCGTAGTCGTCTCCGGCGAGCAGTACTTC
CASSVVVSGEQYF
>TRBJ1-2|-|TRBV2|-
TGTGCCAGCAGTGAAGGCGATAGGGGGGGAGCTGGCTACACCTTC
CASSEGDRGGAGYTF
>TRBJ1-5|TRBD1|TRBV10-3|few
TGTGCCATCAGTGAGTCTGTGACAGGGGGGAGCAATCAGCCCCAGCATTTT
CAISESVTGGSNQPQHF
>TRBJ2-4|TRBD1|TRBV2|-
TGTGCCAGCAGTGGACAGGGATCCAAAAACATTCAGTACTTC
CASSGQGSKNIQYF
>TRBJ2-7|-|TRBV6-5|-
TGTGCCAGCAGCCTCCTTTTTGACTCCTACGGGCAGTACTTC
CASSLLFDSYGQYF
>TRBJ2-5|TRBD1|TRBV19|-
TGTGCCAGTAGTACCCCGGGACAGCTATATGCTAGAGCCCAGTACTTC
CASSTPGQLYARAQYF
>TRBJ1-2|-|TRBV25-1|-
TGTGCCAGCAGTGAATACCCGGGGTATGGCTACACCTTC
CASSEYPGYGYTF
>TRBJ2-3|-|TRBV30|-
TGTGCCTGCGGGTCCGTTTGGAGTAGCACAGATACGCAGTATTTT
CACGSVWSSTDTQYF
>TRBJ2-2|-|TRBV14|-
TGTGCCAGCAGCCCCCAGATGAACACCGGGGAGCTGTTTTTT
CASSPQMNTGELFF
>TRBJ2-2|TRBD1|TRBV9|-
TGTGCCAGCGGGCAGGGGGACACCGGGGAGCTGTTTTTT
CASGQGDTGELFF
>TRBJ1-1|-|TRBV19|-
TGTGCCAGTAGTCCCCTTCGGGGGGGGACTGAAGCTTTCTTT
CASSPLRGGTEAFF
>TRBJ2-7|-|TRBV25-1|once
TGTGCCAGCAGTGAATCTTCCTACGAGCAGTACTTC
CASSESSYEQYF
>TRBJ2-7|-|TRBV7-8|-
TGTGCCAGCAGCTTGGAGGGACTCAACTACGAGCAGTACTTC
CASSLEGLNYEQYF
>TRBJ2-3|-|TRBV7-3|-
TGTGCCAGCAGCGCCGGGGGGCCAGATACGCAGTATTTT
CASSAGGPDTQYF
>TRBJ1-1|-|TRBV28|-
TGTGCCAGCCGGGGGATGGCTGCTTTCTTT
CASRGMAAFF
>TRBJ1-2|TRBD1|TRBV28|-
TGTGCCAGCAGTTTTTCCGGGACAGGGGCCTCTCTTGGCTACACCTTC
CASSFSGTGASLGYTF
>TRBJ2-7|TRBD2|TRBV6-5|-
TGTGCCAGCAGTCGCACACTAGCGGGAGCTTGGGAGCAGTACTTC
CASSRTLAGAWEQYF
>TRBJ2-7|-|TRBV4-1|-
TGCGCCAGCAGCCACACAGATCCATCTTCAGGGGCAAAACAGTACTTC
CASSHTDPSSGAKQYF
>TRBJ2-1|-|TRBV19|once
TGTGCCAGCATGCGTTTCGGGGTCCCCTACAATGAGCAGTTCTTC
CASMRFGVPYNEQFF
>TRBJ1-4|TRBD1|TRBV11-3|-
TGTGCCAGCAGCAGGGGGACAGAAACTTTTCAGGAAAATCTGTTTTTT
CASSRGTETFQENLFF
>TRBJ2-5|-|TRBV28|-
TGTGCCAGCAGTCCGCCCGGGTATCAAGAGACCCAGTACTTC
CASSPPGYQETQYF
>TRBJ2-6|TRBD1|TRBV7-2|-
TGTGCCAGCAAACAGACAGGGGTCTGGGCCAACGTCCTGACTTTC
CASKQTGVWANVLTF
>TRBJ2-1|TRBD2|TRBV9|-
TGTGCCAGCAGCGTGTCTGGGTTGCTAGCGGGAAGTCGTGAGCAGTTCTTC
CASSVSGLLAGSREQFF
>TRBJ1-2|-|TRBV28|-
TGTGCCAGCAATCAGGGCAGCTATGGCTACACCTTC
CASNQGSYGYTF
>TRBJ2-3|-|TRBV7-9|-
TGTGCCAGCAGCTTGTACAGAGAAGATACGCAGTATTTT
CASSLYREDTQYF
>TRBJ2-5|-|TRBV18|-
TGTGCCAGCTCACCACAGGGGAACTCAGAGACCCAGTACTTC
CASSPQGNSETQYF
>TRBJ1-3|-|TRBV18|-
TGTGCCAGCTCGGCCGGGGGGCCCGATGTAGGAAACACCATATATTTT
CASSAGGPDVGNTIYF
>TRBJ2-3|-|TRBV5-1|-
TGCGCCAGCACCCCCCTGGCTAGAGGCACAGATACGCAGTATTTT
CASTPLARGTDTQYF
>TRBJ2-5|TRBD2|TRBV11-2|-
TGTGCCAGCAGCCCGCGGTGGGGCGCGGGAGGGAGAGAGACCCAGTACTTC
CASSPRWGAGGRETQYF
>TRBJ2-7|TRBD1|TRBV7-9|-
TGTGCCAGCAGCTTAGGGACAGGGCGCTCCTACGAGCAGTACTTC
CASSLGTGRSYEQYF
>TRBJ1-1|-|TRBV14|-
TGTGCCAGCAGCCAAGGGAGAGTGGTAGCTTTCTTT
CASSQGRVVAFF
>TRBJ1-5|-|TRBV5-6|-
TGTGCCAGTGGGCTGGCGGGAAATCAGCCCCAGCATTTT
CASGLAGNQPQHF
>TRBJ2-7|TRBD2|TRBV7-2|once
TGTGCCAGCAGCCAACTAGCGGGAACCTACGAGCAGTACTTC
CASSQLAGTYEQYF